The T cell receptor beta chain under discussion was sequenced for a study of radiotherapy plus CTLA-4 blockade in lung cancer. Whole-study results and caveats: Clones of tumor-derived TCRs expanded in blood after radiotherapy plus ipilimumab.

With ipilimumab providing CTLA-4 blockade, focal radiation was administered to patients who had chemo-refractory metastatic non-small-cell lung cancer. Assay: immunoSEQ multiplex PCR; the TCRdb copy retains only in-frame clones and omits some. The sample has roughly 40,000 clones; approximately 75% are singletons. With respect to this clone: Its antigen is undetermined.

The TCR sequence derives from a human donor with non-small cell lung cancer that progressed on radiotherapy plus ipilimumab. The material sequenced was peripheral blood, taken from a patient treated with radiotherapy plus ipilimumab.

The CDR3 here is CASSWDRGPETQYF. The CDR3 nucleotides read TGTGCCAGCAGTTGGGACAGGGGGCCTGAGACCCAGTACTTC. The chain uses TRBV6-1 and TRBJ2-5; TRBD1 matches at 12 bases. This CDR3 has 14 amino acids. Per germline, CDR1 MNHNS and CDR2 SASEGT. Trimming took 5 bases from V and 5 from J; bases not matched to a gene: 3.